Listed below are T cell receptor beta chains from one sample, sequenced in a study of OX40 agonist ivuxolimab in advanced cancers. Only in-frame clones appear in the TCRdb table, and some are missing; sequencing was by immunoSEQ multiplex PCR. The table shows about 61,000 clones, with more than 65% occurring only once. This specimen was CD4+ or CD8+ T cells sorted from blood, taken in a trial of the OX40 agonist ivuxolimab. The receptors originated from an adult with an advanced solid tumor such as melanoma, head and neck, liver or kidney cancer. CDR3s include the opening cysteine and the closing phenylalanine or tryptophan. A D gene is named only where the DNA matches it firmly. Expanded clones get a size class; other rows say once, few or many, or leave the size out.

D	V	size	J	CDR3	DNA
.	TRBV7-3	few	TRBJ2-3	CASSFAGTSTDTQYF	TGTGCCAGCAGCTTCGCGGGGACTAGCACAGATACGCAGTATTTT
TRBD1	TRBV4-1	.	TRBJ2-7	CASSQDFSTGAGTRQYF	TGCGCCAGCAGCCAAGATTTTTCGACAGGGGCGGGTACGAGGCAGTACTTC
TRBD2	TRBV2	.	TRBJ2-7	CASTPGQGGGTSGRAAYEQYF	TGTGCCAGCACACCGGGACAGGGTGGCGGGACTAGCGGGAGGGCGGCCTACGAGCAGTACTTC
TRBD2	TRBV4-2	.	TRBJ2-5	CASSLGTSGQETQYF	TGTGCCAGCAGCCTCGGGACTAGCGGACAAGAGACCCAGTACTTC
.	TRBV7-2	.	TRBJ2-1	CASSLDFLNEQFF	TGTGCCAGCAGCTTAGATTTCCTCAATGAGCAGTTCTTC
TRBD1	TRBV5-1	.	TRBJ1-2	CASSLRQGAVEDGYTF	TGCGCCAGCAGCTTGAGGCAGGGGGCGGTTGAAGATGGCTACACCTTC
.	TRBV7-2	.	TRBJ2-3	CASSLDYSTDTQYF	TGTGCCAGCAGCTTAGATTATAGCACAGATACGCAGTATTTT
.	TRBV18	.	TRBJ1-1	CASSQGFTEAFF	TGTGCCAGCTCACAGGGGTTTACTGAAGCTTTCTTT
.	TRBV11-2	.	TRBJ2-1	CASSLRERLYNEQFF	TGTGCCAGCAGCCTAAGGGAAAGGTTATACAATGAGCAGTTCTTC
.	TRBV7-6	.	TRBJ2-5	CASSWDFQETQYF	TGTGCCAGCAGTTGGGACTTTCAAGAGACCCAGTACTTC
.	TRBV5-8	.	TRBJ2-1	CASSLGTFGGNEQFF	TGTGCCAGCAGCTTGGGGACCTTCGGGGGCAATGAGCAGTTCTTC
.	TRBV2	few	TRBJ2-5	CASLRWGRGETQYF	TGTGCCAGCCTCCGGTGGGGGCGGGGAGAGACCCAGTACTTC
TRBD2	TRBV7-2	once	TRBJ2-5	CASSLKVTSREETQYF	TGTGCCAGCAGCTTAAAGGTGACTAGCAGAGAAGAGACCCAGTACTTC
TRBD1	TRBV10-3	.	TRBJ1-5	CAIRQGNQPQHF	TGTGCCATCCGACAGGGAAATCAGCCCCAGCATTTT
TRBD2	TRBV5-1	.	TRBJ2-7	CASSLGGGNGLADLYEQYF	TGCGCCAGCAGCTTGGGCGGGGGGAATGGGCTAGCGGACCTCTACGAGCAGTACTTC
TRBD2	TRBV9	once	TRBJ2-1	CASSERGGSEQFF	TGTGCCAGCAGCGAAAGAGGCGGGAGTGAGCAGTTCTTC
.	TRBV21-1	.	TRBJ1-5	CASSKVVAREGNQPQHF	TGTGCCAGCAGCAAAGTGGTAGCACGGGAGGGCAATCAGCCCCAGCATTTT
.	TRBV28	once	TRBJ2-2	CASGGLAGELFF	TGTGCCAGCGGGGGTTTGGCCGGGGAGCTGTTTTTT
.	TRBV7-9	.	TRBJ2-3	CASSLGDRGTQYF	TGTGCCAGCAGCTTGGGCGATAGAGGTACGCAGTATTTT
.	TRBV5-6	.	TRBJ1-2	CASSGGFLNYGYTF	TGTGCCAGCAGCGGGGGATTTTTAAACTATGGCTACACCTTC
TRBD2	TRBV7-6	.	TRBJ2-3	CASSLEAGGLTDTQYF	TGTGCCAGCAGCTTAGAAGCGGGAGGGCTCACAGATACGCAGTATTTT
.	TRBV5-1	.	TRBJ1-2	CASSLAGGISPYGYTF	TGCGCCAGCAGCTTGGCCGGAGGAATATCGCCCTATGGCTACACCTTC
TRBD2	TRBV7-2	.	TRBJ2-5	CASSLSGTQETQYF	TGTGCCAGCAGCCTTAGCGGGACTCAAGAGACCCAGTACTTC
TRBD1	TRBV28	.	TRBJ1-1	CASRGQGPLPEAFF	TGTGCCAGCAGGGGACAGGGACCCTTACCTGAAGCTTTCTTT
.	TRBV5-1	.	TRBJ2-5	CASSVQAPETQYF	TGCGCCAGCAGCGTACAGGCCCCAGAGACCCAGTACTTC
.	TRBV19	.	TRBJ2-1	CASSIAEASSYNEQFF	TGTGCCAGTAGTATAGCGGAGGCAAGCTCCTACAATGAGCAGTTCTTC
.	TRBV6-5	.	TRBJ2-2	CASSYGGSTGELFF	TGTGCCAGCAGTTACGGAGGGTCCACCGGGGAGCTGTTTTTT
.	TRBV7-2	.	TRBJ2-7	CASSLARVDEQYF	TGTGCCAGCAGCTTAGCCAGGGTCGACGAGCAGTACTTC
.	TRBV11-3	.	TRBJ2-7	CASSLAGGLGSYEQYF	TGTGCCAGCAGCTTAGCGGGCGGGCTGGGCTCCTACGAGCAGTACTTC
.	TRBV6-1	few	TRBJ2-5	CASTEGGSQETQYF	TGTGCCAGCACCGAAGGAGGCAGCCAAGAGACCCAGTACTTC
.	TRBV19	.	TRBJ2-5	CASSIGRSPQETQYF	TGTGCCAGTAGTATCGGTCGGTCGCCCCAAGAGACCCAGTACTTC
.	TRBV29-1	.	TRBJ2-1	CSVLREYNEQFF	TGCAGCGTACTAAGGGAGTACAATGAGCAGTTCTTC
.	TRBV28	.	TRBJ1-4	CASSFDSGRNEKLFF	TGTGCCAGCAGTTTCGACAGTGGACGAAATGAAAAACTGTTTTTT
.	TRBV10-3	.	TRBJ2-2	CATSVGPANTGELFF	TGTGCCACCTCCGTAGGCCCCGCGAACACCGGGGAGCTGTTTTTT
TRBD1	TRBV11-2	.	TRBJ2-7	CASSLDRGRAAVDEQYF	TGTGCCAGCAGCTTAGACAGGGGGCGAGCTGCGGTGGACGAGCAGTACTTC
.	TRBV7-2	.	TRBJ2-1	CASSFAPTGSGESYNEQFF	TGTGCCAGCAGCTTTGCTCCCACCGGATCGGGAGAATCCTACAATGAGCAGTTCTTC
.	TRBV6-5	.	TRBJ2-3	CASSYSTRTDTQYF	TGTGCCAGCAGTTACTCGACTAGGACAGATACGCAGTATTTT
TRBD1	TRBV5-6	.	TRBJ2-3	CASRGTGASTDTQYF	TGTGCCAGCAGAGGGACAGGCGCTAGCACAGATACGCAGTATTTT
.	TRBV19	.	TRBJ2-1	CASSPPTLRQFF	TGTGCCAGTAGTCCACCGACCCTGAGGCAGTTCTTC
TRBD1	TRBV28	few	TRBJ1-2	CASRRGQGTYGYTF	TGTGCCAGCAGACGGGGACAGGGGACCTATGGCTACACCTTC
TRBD1	TRBV10-3	.	TRBJ2-5	CAISETTGGKYF	TGTGCCATCAGTGAGACGACAGGGGGAAAGTACTTC
.	TRBV2	.	TRBJ1-5	CASSAPNQPQHF	TGTGCCAGCAGCGCCCCCAATCAGCCCCAGCATTTT
TRBD1	TRBV7-2	.	TRBJ1-2	CASSASTGANGYGYTF	TGTGCCAGCAGCGCATCGACAGGGGCTAACGGCTATGGCTACACCTTC
TRBD2	TRBV2	.	TRBJ2-5	CATTNRLAGETQYF	TGTGCCACCACGAACCGGCTAGCGGGAGAGACCCAGTACTTC
TRBD1	TRBV19	.	TRBJ2-3	CASSSQGSDTQYF	TGTGCCAGTAGTTCACAGGGGTCAGATACGCAGTATTTT
.	TRBV11-2	few	TRBJ1-1	CASSLEASEAFF	TGTGCCAGCAGCTTAGAGGCGAGTGAAGCTTTCTTT